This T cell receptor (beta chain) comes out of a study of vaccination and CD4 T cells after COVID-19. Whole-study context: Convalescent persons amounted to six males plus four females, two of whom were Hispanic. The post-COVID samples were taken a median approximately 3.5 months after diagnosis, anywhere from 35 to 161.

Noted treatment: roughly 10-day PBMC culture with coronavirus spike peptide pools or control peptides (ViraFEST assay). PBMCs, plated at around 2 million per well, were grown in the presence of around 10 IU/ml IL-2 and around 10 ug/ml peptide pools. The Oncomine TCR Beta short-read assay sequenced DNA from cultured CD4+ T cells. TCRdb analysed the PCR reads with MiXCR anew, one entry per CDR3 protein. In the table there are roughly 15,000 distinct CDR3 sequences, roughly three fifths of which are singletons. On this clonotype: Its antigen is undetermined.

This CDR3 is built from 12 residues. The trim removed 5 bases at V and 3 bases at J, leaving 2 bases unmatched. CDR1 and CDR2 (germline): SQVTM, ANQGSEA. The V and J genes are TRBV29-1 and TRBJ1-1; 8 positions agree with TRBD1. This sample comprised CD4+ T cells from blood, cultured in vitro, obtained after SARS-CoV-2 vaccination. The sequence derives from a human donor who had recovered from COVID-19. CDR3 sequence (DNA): TGCAGCGTTCGCAGGGGGCACACTGAAGCTTTCTTT. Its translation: CSVRRGHTEAFF.